A selection of T cell receptor beta chains follows, all from one sample in a study of early T cells in non-severe SARS-CoV-2 infection. TCRdb redid the calling of the 5' RACE reads with MiXCR, one entry per CDR3 protein. The table lists around 89,000 distinct CDR3 sequences, about 14% of them singletons. The sample comprised whole blood. Receptors were obtained from an adult who was a healthcare worker with PCR-confirmed SARS-CoV-2 infection or an uninfected control (not recorded which). CDR3s include the opening cysteine and the closing phenylalanine or tryptophan. The D gene is left open where the match is weak. Not all rows give a size; the values are once, few, many and, for expanded clones, a class.

clone_size | d_call | j_call | v_call | cdr3_nt | cdr3_aa
many | . | TRBJ1-1 | TRBV5-1 | TGCGCCAGCAATTCCGGGATTTCGGGGGGATTCACTGAAGCTTTCTTT | CASNSGISGGFTEAFF
once | . | TRBJ1-2 | TRBV6-6 | TGTGCCAGCAGTTACGACGGGTCGAGGGGCTACACCTTC | CASSYDGSRGYTF
many | . | TRBJ2-2 | TRBV6-5 | TGTGCCAGCAGTCCTCAATACACCGGGGAGCTGTTTTTT | CASSPQYTGELFF
few | TRBD2 | TRBJ2-3 | TRBV30 | TGTGCCTGGAGTGCATACCGGGGGGGTACGAATACGCAGTATTTT | CAWSAYRGGTNTQYF
many | TRBD1 | TRBJ1-1 | TRBV2 | TGTGCCAGCAGGGTGACAGGGTTCGACACTGAAGCTTTCTTT | CASRVTGFDTEAFF
few | TRBD1 | TRBJ1-1 | TRBV7-2 | TGTGCCAGCAGCCGGACAGGGGTTGAAGCTTTCTTT | CASSRTGVEAFF
few | . | TRBJ2-1 | TRBV19 | TGTGCCAGTAGCCCGAGGAGAAGGGCGAATGAGCAGTTCTTC | CASSPRRRANEQFF
. | . | TRBJ1-4 | TRBV5-1 | TGCGCCAGCAGCACCGGCAGGGTCAATGAAAAACTGTTTTTT | CASSTGRVNEKLFF
many | . | TRBJ2-6 | TRBV9 | TGTGCCAGCAGGCAGGGTATCTCTGGGGCCAACGTCCTGACTTTC | CASRQGISGANVLTF
few | . | TRBJ2-1 | TRBV20-1 | TGCAGTGCTAGAGGTGTTTTGCGGGGCTCCTACAATGAGCAGTTCTTC | CSARGVLRGSYNEQFF
few | . | TRBJ1-1 | TRBV29-1 | TGCAGCGTTGAAATCGGGGGACTGAACACTGAAGCTTTCTTT | CSVEIGGLNTEAFF
few | TRBD2 | TRBJ2-3 | TRBV5-4 | TGTGCCAGCAGCTTGGAGCTAGCGGGGGGGACAGATACGCAGTATTTT | CASSLELAGGTDTQYF
many | . | TRBJ2-5 | TRBV7-8 | TGTGCCAGCAGCTTAGGGCGCTCACGAGAGACCCAGTACTTC | CASSLGRSRETQYF
. | TRBD1 | TRBJ1-6 | TRBV5-5 | TGTGCCAGCAGCTTCTTCGGGACAGGTCATTCACCCCTCCACTTT | CASSFFGTGHSPLHF
many | TRBD1 | TRBJ2-4 | TRBV5-1 | TGCGCCAGCAGCTTCTTACAGGGGTCTGGAAACATTCAGTACTTC | CASSFLQGSGNIQYF
. | TRBD2 | TRBJ2-5 | TRBV7-2 | TGTGCCAGCAGGACTAGCGGGGGAGAGACCCAGTACTTC | CASRTSGGETQYF